This TCR beta chain emerged from a study of cytomegalovirus exposure and HLA in healthy donors. General study results and limits: Association of fewer than 20,000 TCR beta sequences with HLA alleles was found at 0.05 false discovery rate in a later analysis. HLA-A and HLA-B allele assignments for most subjects were reportedly predicted accurately using TCR beta sequences.

Note on this clone: The antigen is not known.

This CDR3 comprises 14 residues. PCR used 60 Vbeta primers and 13 Jbeta primers. Repertoires were generated with immunoSEQ multiplex PCR, while TCRdb's copy carries only in-frame clones and drops some. The sample has about 97,000 clones, around 75% seen once. This sequence was found in a man in his forties or fifties in good health and CMV-seronegative. Sequenced: PBMCs. The chain has TRBV21-1 and TRBJ1-1. TRBV21-1 is designated a pseudogene. This chain's CDR3 is CASSKIPGNTEAFF. The CDR3 DNA reads as TGTGCCAGCAGCAAAATCCCGGGGAACACTGAAGCTTTCTTT.